Below are 32 T cell receptor beta chains sequenced from a single sample in a study of T cells in Graves' hyperthyroidism and ophthalmopathy (dated by TCRdb to the late 2010s). Libraries were built with multiplex PCR. Sequencing used an Illumina HiSeq 2000. The TCR beta CDR3 regions were amplified from the RNA transcripts. The first round of RT-PCR for the TCR CDR3 was performed with the HTBI primer set and the Qiagen OneStep RT-PCR kit. The public sequencing data were trimmed at Q25 with fastp and processed into clonotypes with MiXCR by TCRdb, which kept only in-frame beta chains. Each entry merges the rows of one CDR3 protein and shows their most common DNA and genes. Across this sample there are under 400,000 distinct CDR3 sequences, with approximately 15% seen only once. About 10% of the sample rests with the top ten. Sequenced material: blood. These receptors originate from a woman aged 55 to 70 with Graves' hyperthyroidism.

Only a few counts were recorded for this clonotype. This rearrangement joins TRBV6-5 to TRBJ1-6; unclear D gene. The ends were cut back, 2 bases at V and 10 bases at J, with 12 bases in the middle. In germline, CDR1 is MNHEY, CDR2 SVGAGI. CDR3 length: 14 amino acids. The CDR3 here is CASSYGPTESPLHF. Written as DNA, the CDR3 is TGTGCCAGCAGTTACGGCCCTACAGAGTCACCCCTCCACTTT.

There are many counts of this clonotype. This chain joins TRBV11-2 and TRBJ2-5, with TRBD2 matching over 14 bases. The CDR3 consists of 14 residues. The V gene's germline CDR1 is SGHAT and CDR2 FQNNGV. The V and J ends lost 4 bases and 12 bases, in that order; junction bases with no gene match: 7. The DNA for the CDR3 is TGTGCCAGCAGCTATGGGACTAGCGGGAGATTGGAGTACTTC. Translation gives CASSYGTSGRLEYF.

As concerns this clonotype: A much larger clone is a single base away; this may be a read error. The rearrangement links TRBV28 to TRBJ2-7, with D possibly being TRBD1 or TRBD2 (5 bases each). The CDR3 length is 15 residues. In germline, CDR1 is MDHEN, CDR2 SYDVKM. CDR3 residues: CTSSSGTPSSYEQYF. The CDR3 DNA sequence: TGTACCAGCAGCTCAGGGACGCCAAGCTCCTACGAGCAGTACTTC.

This clonotype was counted ten times or more. The chain couples TRBV11-2 to TRBJ1-5, with a possible D match to TRBD1 (6 bases). The CDR3 runs 13 residues. The germline gives CDR1 SGHAT, CDR2 FQNNGV. Trimming removed 5 bases from V and 6 bases from J, with 11 bases in between. Written as DNA, the CDR3 is TGTGCCAGCAGCCTGGGGGGGCTTCAGCCCCAGCATTTT. It encodes CASSLGGLQPQHF.

This clonotype was counted ten times or more. The chain has TRBV20-1 and TRBJ2-7; 12 positions match TRBD1. The CDR3 has 12 residues. The V gene end was trimmed by 3 bases and the J gene end by 9 bases; junction bases not matched to a gene: 3. Germline V lookup: CDR1 DFQATT, CDR2 SNEGSKA (reference sequence). CDR3 DNA sequence: TGCAGTGCTAGGGGGACAGGGGGCCTGCAGTACTTC. This sequence encodes CSARGTGGLQYF.

This clonotype was picked up many times. The chain is built from TRBV5-4 and TRBJ1-1; unclear D gene. CDR1 is SGHNT and CDR2 is YYREEE in the germline V gene (reference sequence). This CDR3 spans 15 amino acids. Deletions cut 4 bases from V and 4 bases from J, with 17 bases between. The CDR3 bases are TGTGCCAGCAGCGCCGGCCGGGGTAGTGTCACTGAAGCTTTCTTT. Translating it yields CASSAGRGSVTEAFF.

This clonotype showed up just a few times. A read error may explain this, as a much larger clone is one base away. The rearrangement links TRBV5-4 to TRBJ2-1, with TRBD1 as a possible D gene (6 bases). Trimming took off 2 bases at V and 0 bases at J, with 9 bases between the two ends. The CDR3 spans 15 residues. CDR1 is SGHNT, CDR2 YYREEE, per germline (reference sequence). CDR3 coding DNA: TGTGCCAGCAGCTTCGACAGGAGCTCCTACAATGAGCAGTTCTTC. It yields the protein CASSFDRSSYNEQFF.

The sample holds many counts of this clonotype. The CDR3 here is CASSLAAFNNEQFF. The CDR3 nucleotides read TGCGCCAGCAGCTTGGCCGCGTTCAACAATGAGCAGTTCTTC. The rearrangement uses TRBV5-1 and TRBJ2-1; D not resolved. Germline assignment: CDR1 SGHRS and CDR2 YFSETQ. The V end was cut by 0 bases, the J end by 5 bases, with 9 bases between. This CDR3 is built from 14 residues.

This clonotype was counted at least ten times. This sequence joins TRBV7-9 and TRBJ2-2; 7 bases match TRBD1. CDR1 SEHNR and CDR2 FQNEAQ come from the germline V gene (reference sequence). J was trimmed by 5 bases and V by 1 base; bases with no gene match: 4. The CDR3 covers 15 residues. This CDR3 reads CASSLGGGRTGELFF. The DNA of the CDR3 is TGTGCCAGCAGCTTAGGAGGGGGCCGGACCGGGGAGCTGTTTTTT.

The table lists this clonotype with many counts. The chain employs TRBV2 and TRBJ1-4, with D uncertain. The CDR3 has 14 residues. Germline assignment: CDR1 SNHLY and CDR2 FYNNEI. V lost 4 bases, J lost 8 bases, and 14 bases lay in between. The CDR3 protein is CASSAGSLGEKLFF. The CDR3 nucleotides are TGTGCCAGCAGTGCCGGGAGTCTCGGGGAAAAACTGTTTTTT. Filled out from reference TRBV2 and TRBJ1-4, the complete variable domain reads EPEVTQTPSHQVTQMGQEVILRCVPISNHLYFYWYRQILGQKVEFLVSFYNNEISEKSEIFDDQFSVERPDGSNFTLKIRSTKLEDSAMYFCASSAGSLGEKLFFGSGTQLSVL.

This clonotype was recorded at least ten times. This chain joins TRBV5-1 and TRBJ2-7; TRBD1 aligns across 7 bases. V was pared by 1 base and J by 4 bases, with 14 bases of the junction left unmatched. CDR1 SGHRS and CDR2 YFSETQ come from the germline V gene. There are 17 residues in the CDR3. The CDR3 is CASSLHSAKGQKYEQYF. The CDR3 DNA reads TGCGCCAGCAGCTTGCATTCGGCGAAGGGACAGAAGTACGAGCAGTACTTC.

In this sample, this clonotype turned up many times. The chain has TRBV14 and TRBJ1-2; no firm D call. The CDR3 runs to 12 residues. Germline loops: CDR1 SGHDN, CDR2 FVKESK. Trimming cost V 1 base and J 8 bases, with 8 bases left between them. CDR3 sequence: CASSQAPWGYTF. In nucleotides, the CDR3 is TGTGCCAGCAGCCAAGCCCCCTGGGGCTACACCTTC.

V gene TRBV3-1 combines with J gene TRBJ1-1; tentative D call: TRBD1 (6 bases). V lost 4 bases, J lost 11 bases, and 23 bases lay in between. The germline CDR1 and CDR2 sequences are LGHDT and YNNKEL (reference sequence). This CDR3 region has 15 residues. The CDR3 region has the DNA TGTGCCAGCAGCCCGATAGATGGGCAGGGACATGGGGCTTTCTTT. It specifies CASSPIDGQGHGAFF.

This clonotype was found many times. This rearrangement joins TRBV10-1 to TRBJ2-1, with 8 bases that match TRBD1. The CDR3 length is 13 residues. Germline lookup yields CDR1 WNHNN and CDR2 SYGVQD (reference sequence). V shed 5 bases, J shed 7 bases, and the junction held 4 bases outside the gene matches. The CDR3 reads CASSRQGTNEQFF. The CDR3 nucleotides read TGCGCCAGCAGTAGACAGGGGACAAATGAGCAGTTCTTC.

In this sample, this clonotype turned up many times. The V call is TRBV3-1, the J call TRBJ2-1; D gene unclear. V shed 0 bases and J shed 10 bases, with 4 bases lying between them. Germline CDR1 and CDR2: LGHDT and YNNKEL (reference sequence). There are 11 residues in the CDR3. This CDR3 reads CASSQDNEQFF. CDR3 coding DNA: TGTGCCAGCAGCCAAGATAACGAGCAGTTCTTC.

There are many counts of this clonotype. V and J are TRBV6-2 or TRBV6-3 and TRBJ1-5; 7 bases are shared with TRBD1. The ends lost 7 bases at V and 7 bases at J; junction bases unmatched: 10. This CDR3 has 14 residues. The germline V gene encodes CDR1 MNHEY and CDR2 SVGEGT. As DNA, the CDR3 is TGTGCCAGCACTACCCCGACAGGGATGCAGCCCCAGCATTTT. This sequence encodes CASTTPTGMQPQHF.

This clonotype was observed many times. The chain joins TRBV12-3 or TRBV12-4 to TRBJ2-3; the D gene could be TRBD1 or TRBD2 (7 bases each). V lost 6 bases to trimming and J lost 3 bases, with 16 bases between them. The CDR3 spans 15 residues. The CDR3 loop reads CASSPRQGGTDTQYF. The CDR3 nucleotides are TGTGCCAGCAGCCCAAGACAGGGAGGGACAGATACGCAGTATTTT.

The chain links TRBV10-3 to TRBJ2-3; D remains ambiguous. From germline, CDR1 is ENHRY and CDR2 SYGVKD. V lost 0 bases, J lost 5 bases, and 9 bases lay in between. CDR3 length: 14 amino acids. CDR3 sequence (DNA): TGTGCCATCAGTGAGTCGAAGGATGGAGATACGCAGTATTTT. Residues: CAISESKDGDTQYF.

About this clonotype: Given a much more abundant clone one base away, this may be a read error. The genes are TRBV3-1 and TRBJ2-1; maybe TRBD2 (6 bases). The J call may be in error: the DNA end matches TRBJ2-7 better. The CDR3 runs to 16 residues. CDR1 is LGHDT, CDR2 YNNKEL, per germline (reference sequence). The CDR3 loop reads CASSQGGARGLLEQYF. The CDR3, as DNA: TGTGCCAGCAGCCAAGGTGGGGCTAGAGGACTACTTGAGCAGTACTTC.

This clonotype was picked up many times. This chain links TRBV6-5 with TRBJ1-2, with D tentatively TRBD1 (6 bases). Germline V gene sequence: CDR1 MNHEY, CDR2 SVGAGI. V lost 0 bases to trimming and J lost 2 bases, with 10 bases between them. The CDR3 spans 15 residues. Here the CDR3 DNA reads TGTGCCAGCAGTTACTCTGCCACAGGGAACTATGGCTACACCTTC. This encodes CASSYSATGNYGYTF.

This clonotype was counted at least ten times. The CDR3 loop reads CATSDWGQEETQYF. The CDR3, as DNA: TGTGCCACCAGTGACTGGGGACAGGAAGAGACCCAGTACTTC. The chain is built from TRBV24-1 and TRBJ2-5, with 8 bases matching TRBD1. Germline values: CDR1 KGHDR, CDR2 SFDVKD. J gave up 3 bases and V 4 bases, and 3 bases lay outside the gene matches. The CDR3 length is 14 residues.

J is TRBJ1-5 and V is TRBV19, with D unresolved. The CDR3 is 14 amino acids. Germline assignment: CDR1 LNHDA and CDR2 SQIVND (reference sequence). Trimming took off 3 bases at V and 0 bases at J, with 6 bases between the two ends. The DNA of the CDR3 is TGTGCCAGTAGTATCGGCCATAGCAATCAGCCCCAGCATTTT. It codes for CASSIGHSNQPQHF.

This clonotype was detected ten times or more. The V gene is TRBV20-1, the J gene TRBJ2-5; D might be TRBD2 (6 bases). The CDR3 consists of 13 residues. Germline lookup yields CDR1 DFQATT and CDR2 SNEGSKA (reference sequence). V lost 5 bases, J lost 5 bases, and 15 bases lay in between. CDR3 protein: CSAPKSGVETQYF. CDR3 sequence (DNA): TGCAGTGCTCCTAAATCGGGGGTGGAGACCCAGTACTTC.

This clonotype was seen at least ten times. The chain combines TRBV27 with TRBJ2-7; 12 bases map to TRBD1. Losses at the gene ends were 4 bases for V and 4 bases for J; bases not matched to a gene: 11. CDR3 length: 17 residues. CDR1 MNHEY and CDR2 SMNVEV come from the germline V gene (reference sequence). CDR3 protein: CASSSPGQGARGYEQYF. The CDR3 region has the DNA TGTGCCAGCAGTTCCCCGGGACAGGGGGCGAGGGGATACGAGCAGTACTTC.

In this sample, this clonotype turned up many times. V and J are TRBV15 and TRBJ2-5; D is tentatively TRBD1 or TRBD2 (5 bases each). Germline assignment: CDR1 LNHNV and CDR2 YYDKDF (reference sequence). V was clipped by 0 bases and J by 14 bases, with 13 bases between them. This CDR3 region has 12 residues. CDR3 bases: TGTGCCACCAGCAGAGATTTGGGACCTATTTACTTC. This translates into CATSRDLGPIYF.

V gene TRBV30 combines with J gene TRBJ1-5; no reliable D call. The CDR3 is made up of 13 amino acids. V lost 5 bases and J 4 bases, leaving 12 bases between the germline ends. From germline, CDR1 is GTSNPN and CDR2 SVGIG (reference sequence). DNA of the CDR3: TGTGCCTGGGCCGGGTCCCGGAATCAGCCCCAGCATTTT. It specifies CAWAGSRNQPQHF.

Many counts were recorded for this clonotype. The chain carries TRBV6-1 and TRBJ1-3; TRBD1 matches 8 bases. The CDR3 totals 15 residues. Germline V CDR1 and CDR2: MNHNS, SASEGT. Unmatched junction bases numbered 8, after V lost 6 bases and J lost 4 bases. The CDR3 DNA reads as TGTGCCAGCAGCCCTGACAGGGGAGACGGAAACACCATATATTTT. It codes for CASSPDRGDGNTIYF.

In its sample, this clonotype was seen a few times. The chain has TRBV19 and TRBJ1-1; D gene unclear. V lost 7 bases to trimming and J lost 4 bases, with 10 bases between them. From germline, CDR1 is LNHDA and CDR2 SQIVND (reference sequence). CDR3 length: 12 residues. CDR3 sequence reads: CASTIRGTEAFF. CDR3 nucleotide sequence: TGTGCCAGTACCATACGCGGCACTGAAGCTTTCTTT.

The sample holds many counts of this clonotype. The V call is TRBV3-1, the J call TRBJ2-7, with D unclear. This CDR3 comprises 11 residues. Trimming pared 7 bases from V and 5 bases from J, leaving 9 bases between. CDR1 and CDR2 (germline): LGHDT, YNNKEL (reference sequence). The CDR3 DNA is TGTGCCAGCACCTCGGCCCACGAGCAGTACTTC. Protein sequence: CASTSAHEQYF.

The chain is built from TRBV9 and TRBJ2-3, with D tentatively TRBD2 (5 bases). The germline gives CDR1 SGDLS, CDR2 YYNGEE. Trimming removed 0 bases at V and 0 bases at J, with 11 bases between. This CDR3 comprises 16 residues. CDR3 DNA sequence: TGTGCCAGCAGCGTAGGAAGCGGATCTAGCACAGATACGCAGTATTTT. Protein: CASSVGSGSSTDTQYF.

The rearrangement uses TRBV11-3 and TRBJ2-7; D possibly corresponds to TRBD2 (6 bases). The V gene's germline CDR1 is SGHNT and CDR2 YENEEA. The CDR3 is 16 residues long. Trimming took off 3 bases at V and 2 bases at J, with 17 bases between the two ends. The chain's CDR3 is CASSFGTELAAYEQYF. The DNA for the CDR3 is TGTGCCAGCAGCTTCGGGACGGAACTAGCAGCCTACGAGCAGTACTTC. Looking up the rest from reference TRBV11-3 and TRBJ2-7 gives the full variable domain: EAGVVQSPRYKIIEKKQPVAFWCNPISGHNTLYWYLQNLGQGPELLIRYENEEAVDDSQLPKDRFSAERLKGVDSTLKIQPAELGDSAVYLCASSFGTELAAYEQYFGPGTRLTVT.

This clonotype was counted many times. V is TRBV6-6 and J is TRBJ2-3; tentative D call: TRBD1 (6 bases). Between the trimmed V and J ends, which lost 2 bases and 6 bases, there was a span of 12 bases. The germline V gene encodes CDR1 MNHNY and CDR2 SVGAGI (reference sequence). The CDR3 totals 14 residues. The CDR3 reads CASSYLDRQDTQYF. Here the CDR3 DNA reads TGTGCCAGCAGTTACCTGGACAGACAGGATACGCAGTATTTT.